Listed below are T cell receptor beta chains from one sample, sequenced in a study of radiotherapy plus CTLA-4 blockade in lung cancer. Libraries were prepared by immunoSEQ multiplex PCR; TCRdb keeps only in-frame clonotypes and omits some of them. The data contain more than 60,000 clones, approximately 76% of them singletons. This material consisted of peripheral blood, taken from a patient treated with radiotherapy plus ipilimumab. These receptor sequences come from a human donor with non-small cell lung cancer who had a complete response to radiotherapy plus ipilimumab. Each CDR3 is given with its conserved first and last residue. The D gene is left open where the match is weak. The listing skips clone size in some rows; elsewhere it reads once, few, many or a size class.

>TRBV18|TRBJ2-7|.|few
CASSPGQGSYEQYF
TGTGCCAGCTCACCGGGGCAGGGATCCTACGAGCAGTACTTC
>TRBV9|TRBJ2-2|TRBD1|.
CASSGGTGHTGELFF
TGTGCCAGCAGCGGAGGGACAGGACATACCGGGGAGCTGTTTTTT
>TRBV12-1|TRBJ2-7|.|.
CASSLGLAGAYEQYF
TGTGCCAGCAGCTTAGGACTAGCGGGGGCCTACGAGCAGTACTTC
>TRBV30|TRBJ2-1|TRBD1|once
CAWSREGTVQFF
TGTGCCTGGAGCCGTGAGGGGACAGTCCAGTTCTTC
>TRBV5-6|TRBJ1-1|TRBD1|.
CASSSRTGLLEAFF
TGTGCCAGCAGCTCGCGGACAGGGTTGCTTGAAGCTTTCTTT
>TRBV7-2|TRBJ2-7|.|.
CASSLGGLNEQYF
TGTGCCAGCAGCTTAGGAGGTTTGAATGAGCAGTACTTC
>TRBV9|TRBJ2-2|.|.
CASSVMRIGELFF
TGTGCCAGCAGCGTAATGCGGATCGGGGAGCTGTTTTTT
>TRBV18|TRBJ2-7|TRBD2|once
CASSPGTSGGGSYEQYF
TGTGCCAGCTCTCCCGGGACTAGCGGAGGAGGGAGCTACGAGCAGTACTTC
>TRBV7-9|TRBJ1-1|TRBD1|.
CASSFSTGGLAEAFF
TGTGCCAGCAGCTTTTCGACAGGGGGCCTCGCTGAAGCTTTCTTT
>TRBV4-1|TRBJ1-3|TRBD1|.
CASSHLTGGIGNTIYF
TGCGCCAGCAGCCATTTAACAGGGGGCATTGGAAACACCATATATTTT